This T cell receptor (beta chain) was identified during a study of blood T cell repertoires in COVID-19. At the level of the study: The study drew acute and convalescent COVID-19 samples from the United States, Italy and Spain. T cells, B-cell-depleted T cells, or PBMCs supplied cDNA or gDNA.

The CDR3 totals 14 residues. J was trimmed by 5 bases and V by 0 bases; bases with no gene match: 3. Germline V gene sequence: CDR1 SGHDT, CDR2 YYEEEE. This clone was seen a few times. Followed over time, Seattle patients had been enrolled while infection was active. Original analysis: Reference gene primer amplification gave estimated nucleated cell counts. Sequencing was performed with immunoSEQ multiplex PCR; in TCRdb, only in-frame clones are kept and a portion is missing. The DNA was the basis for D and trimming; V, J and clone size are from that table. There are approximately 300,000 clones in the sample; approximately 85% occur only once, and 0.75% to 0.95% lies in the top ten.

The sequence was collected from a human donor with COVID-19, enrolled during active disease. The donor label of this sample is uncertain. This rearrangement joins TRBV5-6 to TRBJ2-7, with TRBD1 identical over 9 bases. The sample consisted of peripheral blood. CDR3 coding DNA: TGTGCCAGCAGCTTGGACAGGGGGCTCGACGAGCAGTACTTC. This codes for CASSLDRGLDEQYF.